Listed below are T cell receptor beta chains from one sample, sequenced in a study of blood T cell repertoires in COVID-19. The method was immunoSEQ multiplex PCR; TCRdb's version includes in-frame clones alone and lacks a portion of them. This sample has 200,000 to 250,000 clones, with 80% to 85% found just once. The sequenced material came from peripheral blood. These receptors came from a woman aged 60-75 years with acute or convalescent COVID-19. CDR3s include the opening cysteine and the closing phenylalanine or tryptophan.

J gene | V gene | CDR3 protein
TRBJ1-2 | TRBV3-1/TRBV3-2 | CASSPGGYGYTF
TRBJ2-5 | TRBV6-2/TRBV6-3 | CASSAPGQVAGETQYF
TRBJ1-1 | TRBV6-1 | CASSGFAWDRGTEAFF
TRBJ2-1 | TRBV11-2 | CASSLTGLGNEQFF
TRBJ2-7 | TRBV6-2/TRBV6-3 | CASSHRGRYEQYF
TRBJ1-3 | TRBV10-3 | CAIGTSGNTIYF
TRBJ2-2 | TRBV29-1 | CSVKLAGGLAGELFF
TRBJ2-3 | TRBV28 | CASSFRVTDTQYF
TRBJ2-5 | TRBV6-1 | CASSEVFRVGETQYF
TRBJ1-2 | TRBV28 | CASSSGQDWRGYTF